The rows below give T cell receptor beta chains drawn from one sample of a study of response to subunit inactivated influenza vaccine. TCRdb re-derived calls from the RT-PCR reads in MiXCR, one entry per CDR3 protein. The sample gives about 520,000 distinct CDR3 sequences, about 25% of which show up once; around 1.8% is in the top ten. The starting material was CD4+ T cells sorted from PBMCs, obtained less than 6 days after vaccination. All receptors derive from a man over 45 who received an inactivated influenza vaccine. CDR3s include the opening cysteine and the closing phenylalanine or tryptophan. The order of the fields is J gene, V gene, CDR3 protein.

>TRBJ1-2|TRBV28
CASSFLYRPGGYTF
>TRBJ1-4|TRBV12-3/TRBV12-4
CASSLGGEEKLFF
>TRBJ2-3|TRBV6-2/TRBV6-3
CASSFGHSTDTQYF
>TRBJ1-3|TRBV20-1
CSAMKTGAGNTIYF
>TRBJ2-1|TRBV7-7
CASSPRAGGPNEQFF
>TRBJ2-1|TRBV7-2
CASSSSLGSYNEQFF
>TRBJ2-1|TRBV11-1
CASSKTRDNEQFF
>TRBJ2-2|TRBV2
CARWGGRRIIANTGELFF
>TRBJ2-7|TRBV10-3
CAISESQHVGGNEQYF
>TRBJ1-4|TRBV6-1
CASSEEQGREKLFF
>TRBJ2-5|TRBV24-1
CATSDFPGNGETQYF
>TRBJ2-1|TRBV12-3/TRBV12-4
CASSFQGLAGLNEQFF